These 30 T cell receptor beta chains share one sample of origin, sequenced in a study of blood T cell repertoires in COVID-19. Sequencing was performed with immunoSEQ multiplex PCR; in TCRdb, only in-frame clones are kept and a portion is missing. The sample gives about 220,000 clones, under 90% of which show up once; just under 20% is in the top ten. The specimen was peripheral blood. The receptors come from a man aged 25-45 years with active or convalescent COVID-19.

The chain uses TRBV4-1 and TRBJ2-7, with TRBD2 matching 12 bases. Germline assignment: CDR1 MGHRA and CDR2 YSYEKL. J lost 4 bases, V lost 4 bases, and 5 bases had no gene match. The CDR3 length is 15 residues. The DNA of the CDR3 is TGCGCCAGCAGCCGAACCGGGACTAGCGGGTACGAGCAGTACTTC. It is translated as CASSRTGTSGYEQYF.

Only one count was recorded for this clone. The chain joins TRBV6-5 to TRBJ1-1; 7 positions match TRBD1. Germline CDR1 is MNHEY and CDR2 is SVGAGI. This CDR3 comprises 15 residues. The V segment lost 7 bases and the J segment 5 bases; nucleotides outside the gene matches: 13. Here the CDR3 reads CASTVHDRVGTEAFF. CDR3 coding DNA: TGTGCCAGCACCGTACATGACAGGGTTGGTACTGAAGCTTTCTTT.

The gene calls are TRBV19 and TRBJ1-5; no firm D call. CDR1 LNHDA and CDR2 SQIVND come from the germline V gene (reference sequence). V was clipped by 6 bases and J by 2 bases, with 5 bases between them. CDR3 length: 12 amino acids. The CDR3, as DNA: TGTGCCAGTAGGGAGGGCAATCAGCCCCAGCATTTT. It is translated as CASREGNQPQHF.

The chain carries TRBV9 and TRBJ2-5; a possible D gene is TRBD1 (7 bases). Trimming removed 1 base from V and 3 bases from J, with 13 bases in between. The V gene's germline CDR1 is SGDLS and CDR2 YYNGEE. The length of the CDR3 is 15 residues. The CDR3 nucleotides are TGTGCCAGCAGCGTATTTGGAGGGGGCAAAGAGACCCAGTACTTC. Protein sequence: CASSVFGGGKETQYF.

V is TRBV4-3 and J is TRBJ2-3; TRBD1 aligns across 8 bases. The CDR3 is 17 amino acids. V trimming: 1 base; J trimming: 1 base; junction bases outside the gene matches: 7. The V gene's germline CDR1 is LGHNA and CDR2 YSLEER. CDR3 loop: CASSQGDRRPGTDTQYF. CDR3 nucleotide sequence: TGCGCCAGCAGCCAAGGGGACAGGCGCCCAGGCACAGATACGCAGTATTTT.

This clone is a singleton in its sample. This chain connects TRBV7-8 to TRBJ1-6, with 7 bases aligning to TRBD1. CDR3 size: 16 residues. Germline loops: CDR1 SGHVS, CDR2 FQNEAQ. V lost 4 bases, J lost 10 bases, and 13 bases stayed unmatched. The CDR3 is CASSSDRTLRSSPLHF. CDR3 coding DNA: TGTGCCAGCAGCTCGGACAGGACCCTTAGGAGCTCACCCCTCCACTTT.

The chain combines TRBV3-1 (or the pseudogene TRBV3-2) with TRBJ2-5; the D gene is possibly TRBD1 (5 bases). With 0 bases removed from V and 7 bases from J, the gap between germline ends came to 18 bases. Germline loops: CDR1 LGHDT, CDR2 YNNKEL (reference sequence). The CDR3 runs 16 residues. The CDR3, as DNA: TGTGCCAGCAGCCAAGATTCCCCCATTAATGGGGCGACCCAGTACTTC. Protein: CASSQDSPINGATQYF.

The CDR3 is CASSRRPNSGEAFF. The DNA for the CDR3 is TGTGCCAGCAGCCGACGGCCCAATTCGGGGGAAGCTTTCTTT. The V call is TRBV7-3, the J call TRBJ1-1; D ambiguous. Trimming removed 5 bases at V and 8 bases at J, with 18 bases between. This CDR3 contains 14 residues. Germline V gene data show CDR1 as SGHTA and CDR2 as FQGTGA.

This rearrangement joins TRBV5-1 to TRBJ1-2, with TRBD1 matching 8 bases. The CDR3 totals 15 residues. Trimming took 0 bases from V and 2 from J; bases not matched to a gene: 3. The V gene's germline CDR1 is SGHRS and CDR2 YFSETQ. CDR3 sequence reads: CASSLAPGGNYGYTF. The CDR3 coding sequence is TGCGCCAGCAGCTTGGCCCCAGGGGGCAACTATGGCTACACCTTC.

There are a few counts of this clone. J is TRBJ1-2 and V is TRBV7-2; 9 bases align to TRBD1. Germline V gene data show CDR1 as SGHTA and CDR2 as FQGNSA. V lost 3 bases and J lost 10; bases outside the gene matches: 9. CDR3 length equals 14 residues. In DNA form, the CDR3 reads TGTGCCAGCAGCTTGGAACAGGGGGCGCCGGCCTACACCTTC. Amino acid sequence: CASSLEQGAPAYTF.

This clone turned up a few times. The J gene is TRBJ1-1, the V gene TRBV2, with D hard to call. Germline lookup yields CDR1 SNHLY and CDR2 FYNNEI. The CDR3 covers 13 residues. The ends were cut back, 4 bases at V and 1 base at J, with 7 bases in the middle. Here the CDR3 reads CASSAEANTEAFF. As DNA, the CDR3 is TGTGCCAGCAGTGCAGAGGCGAACACTGAAGCTTTCTTT.

J is TRBJ1-1 and V is TRBV5-6, with no clear D. V was pared by 9 bases and J by 3 bases, with 18 bases between. The CDR3 spans 14 residues. Germline V gene sequence: CDR1 SGHDT, CDR2 YYEEEE. The CDR3: CATEPARLHTEAFF. Written as DNA, the CDR3 is TGTGCCACCGAGCCCGCCCGGTTACACACTGAAGCTTTCTTT.

This chain links TRBV18 with TRBJ2-2, with 7 positions matching TRBD1. The germline CDR1 and CDR2 sequences are KGHSH and LQKENI. V gave up 1 base and J gave up 0 bases; unmatched junction bases: 8. CDR3 length: 18 residues. The CDR3 coding sequence is TGTGCCAGCTCACCACGGTTGACAGGGTCGGCGAACACCGGGGAGCTGTTTTTT. Residues: CASSPRLTGSANTGELFF.

J is TRBJ2-6 and V is TRBV7-2; D ambiguous. This CDR3 contains 15 residues. Trimming removed 1 base at V and 0 bases at J, with 4 bases between. From germline, CDR1 is SGHTA and CDR2 FQGNSA. This chain's CDR3 is CASSLGPSGANVLTF. CDR3 in DNA: TGTGCCAGCAGCTTAGGGCCCTCTGGGGCCAACGTCCTGACTTTC.

This chain links TRBV15 with TRBJ1-4; 10 bases are a match to TRBD1. This CDR3 is built from 16 residues. The germline CDR1 and CDR2 sequences are LNHNV and YYDKDF (reference sequence). The trim removed 0 bases at V and 16 bases at J, leaving 14 bases unmatched. CDR3 DNA sequence: TGTGCCACCAGCAGAGATCGGGGACAGGGGACTGGGGGGCAGTTTTTT. Translated: CATSRDRGQGTGGQFF.

The chain joins TRBV2 to TRBJ2-7; no reliable D call. Germline V gives CDR1 SNHLY, CDR2 FYNNEI. CDR3 size: 12 residues. V shed 6 bases and J shed 4 bases, with 10 bases lying between them. As DNA, the CDR3 is TGTGCCAGCAGCCCTACAGAGTACGAGCAGTACTTC. Translation: CASSPTEYEQYF.

The CDR3 nucleotides are TGTGCCAGCAGCCAAGATTTCGTAATGGGGAGACGCGGAAACACCATATATTTT. Residues: CASSQDFVMGRRGNTIYF. This chain uses TRBV3-1 (or the pseudogene TRBV3-2) with TRBJ1-3; D is undetermined. V was pared by 0 bases and J by 4 bases, with 19 bases between. The length of the CDR3 is 18 residues. Germline assignment: CDR1 LGHDT and CDR2 YNNKEL (reference sequence).

V gene TRBV15 combines with J gene TRBJ2-3, with D possibly matching TRBD2 (6 bases). V was clipped by 3 bases and J by 1 base, with 17 bases between them. The CDR3 covers 17 residues. Germline loops: CDR1 LNHNV, CDR2 YYDKDF (reference sequence). The CDR3 bases are TGTGCCACCAGCAGCCGCCTAGGAGGGAGTGGCACAGATACGCAGTATTTT. Its translation is CATSSRLGGSGTDTQYF.

This sequence joins TRBV30 and TRBJ2-7, with TRBD1 identical over 9 bases. This CDR3 comprises 14 residues. With V trimmed by 4 bases and J by 4 bases, 8 bases remained unmatched. Germline V lookup: CDR1 GTSNPN, CDR2 SVGIG (reference sequence). CDR3 in amino acids: CAWKGGGQGYEQYF. Written as DNA, the CDR3 is TGTGCCTGGAAGGGCGGGGGACAGGGATACGAGCAGTACTTC.

The rearrangement joins TRBV7-2 to TRBJ2-4; D uncertain. Germline-derived CDR1 and CDR2 are SGHTA and FQGNSA. Trimming removed 5 bases at V and 2 bases at J, with 7 bases between. CDR3 size: 13 residues. The CDR3 loop reads CASSPSPKNIQYF. In DNA, the CDR3 is TGTGCCAGCAGCCCTAGTCCCAAAAACATTCAGTACTTC.

J is TRBJ1-5 and V is TRBV4-1; 8 positions agree with TRBD1. Per the germline V gene, CDR1 is MGHRA and CDR2 is YSYEKL. V lost 3 bases, J lost 7 bases, and 11 bases stayed unmatched. The CDR3 sequence is 16 residues long. CDR3 sequence: CASSHLQGGERQPQHF. In nucleotides, the CDR3 is TGCGCCAGCAGCCACCTACAGGGGGGAGAGAGACAGCCCCAGCATTTT.

This clone was seen just once. The rearrangement links TRBV27 to TRBJ2-7; D not certain. CDR1 and CDR2 (germline): MNHEY, SMNVEV (reference sequence). This CDR3 is built from 15 residues. With 6 bases removed from V and 6 bases from J, the gap between germline ends came to 21 bases. CDR3 sequence (DNA): TGTGCCAGCAGCCCGATTGGGCGTTCGGTGGTCGAGCAGTACTTC. It is translated as CASSPIGRSVVEQYF.

The chain links TRBV28 to TRBJ2-5; 10 nucleotides match TRBD2. This CDR3 is 19 amino acids long. The ends lost 4 bases at V and 3 bases at J; junction bases unmatched: 17. Germline assignment: CDR1 MDHEN and CDR2 SYDVKM. CDR3 sequence: CASSSYGVAGGRPKETQYF. The CDR3 nucleotides are TGTGCCAGCAGTTCATACGGGGTAGCGGGGGGCCGACCGAAAGAGACCCAGTACTTC.

This chain uses TRBV11-2 with TRBJ2-5; possible D gene TRBD1, 5 bases. The germline V gene has CDR1 SGHAT and CDR2 FQNNGV. This CDR3 has 16 residues. Trimming took off 4 bases at V and 5 bases at J, with 20 bases between the two ends. The CDR3 DNA reads TGTGCCAGCAGCTACCTCCCTATGGACATTAGGGAGACCCAGTACTTC. It encodes CASSYLPMDIRETQYF.

In DNA form, the CDR3 reads TGTGCCAGCAGCATGGAGGGGGGGAACGCAGATACGCAGTATTTT. Translation gives CASSMEGGNADTQYF. The chain links TRBV5-5 to TRBJ2-3; D might be TRBD2 (7 bases). There are 15 residues in the CDR3. Germline CDR1 SGHKS, CDR2 YYEKEE (reference sequence). The V end was cut by 4 bases, the J end by 4 bases, with 16 bases between.

This clone was seen a handful of times. CDR3 in amino acids: CVGERGADTQYF. CDR3 sequence (DNA): TGTGTCGGCGAGCGGGGGGCAGATACGCAGTATTTT. The chain carries TRBV30 and TRBJ2-3, with TRBD2 matching 9 bases. Germline CDR1 reads GTSNPN; CDR2 reads SVGIG (reference sequence). CDR3 length: 12 residues.

This chain connects TRBV19 to TRBJ1-1, with D hard to call. The V end lost 1 base, the J end lost 0 bases, and 6 bases lay between the germline ends. CDR1 is LNHDA and CDR2 is SQIVND in the germline V gene (reference sequence). There are 14 residues in the CDR3. DNA for the CDR3: TGTGCCAGTAGTATAGGGAGCCTGAACACTGAAGCTTTCTTT. Amino acid sequence: CASSIGSLNTEAFF.

CDR3 DNA sequence: TGCAGTGCTAGTGTGGGCTATAATGAAAAACTGTTTTTT. Its protein product is CSASVGYNEKLFF. The rearrangement uses TRBV20-1 and TRBJ1-4; D not certain. V was pared by 3 bases and J by 4 bases, with 9 bases between. Germline values: CDR1 DFQATT, CDR2 SNEGSKA (reference sequence). This CDR3 comprises 13 residues.

V usage is TRBV19 and J usage is TRBJ1-5; 9 nucleotides line up with TRBD1. The CDR3 spans 16 residues. Germline lookup yields CDR1 LNHDA and CDR2 SQIVND (reference sequence). After removal of 7 bases from V and 9 bases from J, the junction contained 16 bases not matched to a gene. Here the CDR3 reads CASNDLDRGSLGPQHF. The CDR3, as DNA: TGTGCCAGTAATGATCTGGACAGGGGCTCCTTAGGGCCCCAGCATTTT.

This chain connects TRBV7-2 to TRBJ2-2; maybe TRBD2 (5 bases). In germline, CDR1 is SGHTA, CDR2 FQGNSA. The CDR3 has 15 amino acids. V gave up 4 bases and J gave up 1 base, with 10 bases separating them. The CDR3 spells CASSSTGMNTGELFF. CDR3 DNA sequence: TGTGCCAGCAGCTCCACCGGGATGAACACCGGGGAGCTGTTTTTT. The whole variable domain, filled in from reference TRBV7-2 and TRBJ2-2, reads GAGVSQSPSNKVTEKGKDVELRCDPISGHTALYWYRQSLGQGLEFLIYFQGNSAPDKSGLPSDRFSAERTGGSVSTLTIQRTQQEDSAVYLCASSSTGMNTGELFFGEGSRLTVL.